This T cell receptor beta chain was observed in a study of CXCR3-negative and CXCR3-positive naive CD8 T cells. There are 15 residues in the CDR3. Germline V gene data show CDR1 as SEHNR and CDR2 as FQNEAQ (reference sequence). All TRB cDNA libraries came from 5' RACE performed with UMI labels. TCRdb reprocessed the 5' RACE reads, keeping one entry per CDR3 protein, no DNA. The sample holds around 48,000 distinct CDR3 sequences. The sample consisted of memory CD8+ T cells from blood. This chain connects TRBV7-9 to TRBJ1-1; TCRdb calls TRBD1, which cannot be checked without DNA. The clonotype originates from a human donor in good health. Some clones in this sample may be carry-over from other donors' samples. This CDR3 reads CASSFLDRAATEAFF.